This T cell receptor (beta chain) comes out of a study of tumor-infiltrating lymphocytes in localized non-small cell lung cancer. The data were produced by immunoSEQ multiplex PCR, yet TCRdb's version contains in-frame clones alone and is incomplete. The sample has about 21,000 clones, around 80% seen once. Germline-derived CDR1 and CDR2 are SGHRS and YFSETQ. The CDR3 is 15 amino acids. The V segment lost 4 bases and the J segment 5 bases; nucleotides outside the gene matches: 11. The sequenced sample consisted of lung tumor tissue. This chain connects TRBV5-1 to TRBJ2-5, with TRBD1 matching over 7 bases. The origin of this receptor is a human donor with non-small cell lung cancer. The CDR3 nucleotides are TGCGCCAGCAGCGAACAGGGGTGGAGAGGGGAGACCCAGTACTTC. Translated, it gives CASSEQGWRGETQYF.